This T cell receptor beta chain was recovered during a study of response to subunit inactivated influenza vaccine. One entry per CDR3 protein, called by TCRdb with MiXCR from the RT-PCR reads. The table includes some 190,000 distinct CDR3 sequences, approximately 14% detected once. Overall study results and limits: Authors suggested few new T cells are recruited by each seasonal influenza vaccination.

In its sample, this clonotype was seen a few times. No antigen is known for it. This CDR3 spans 17 amino acids. Per germline, CDR1 DFQATT and CDR2 SNEGSKA (reference sequence). V lost 0 bases and J lost 1; bases outside the gene matches: 7. This TCR came from a man in his forties or fifties who received an inactivated influenza vaccine. The specimen was CD8+ T cells sorted from PBMCs, collected more than 4 days after vaccination. The rearrangement joins TRBV20-1 to TRBJ2-3; 10 bases fit TRBD2. The CDR3 bases are TGCAGTGCTAGAGATCTTACTAGCGGGAAGGGCACAGATACGCAGTATTTT. It yields the protein CSARDLTSGKGTDTQYF.